This T cell receptor beta chain was recovered during a study of shared clonotypes between healthy human individuals. The naive CD8 fraction comprised CD45RO-negative cells positively selected for CCR7 and excluded terminally differentiated effector memory CD45RA+ cells. Germline lookup yields CDR1 SGHTA and CDR2 FQGTGA. The CDR3 is made up of 16 amino acids. With V trimmed by 5 bases and J by 3 bases, 11 bases remained unmatched. Sequencing was performed with immunoSEQ multiplex PCR; in TCRdb, only in-frame clones are kept and a portion is missing. Altogether about 2.1 million clones are present, 90% to 95% being singletons, with the ten largest covering about 1.6%. Notes on this clone: Its antigen remains unknown.

Study-wide results and caveats: Clonotypes that were shared across four donors made up around 5% of naive CD4 clonotypes. Among donors, sharing of clonotypes was expected to be affected by sequencing depth. Memory subsets had estimated richness that was generally smaller than that of naive subsets. Clonotypes not shared had lower generation probabilities than those common to all four donors.

This TCR derives from a man aged 18 to 35 in good health. Some clones in this sample may be carry-over from other donors' samples. Sequences were obtained from naive CD8+ T cells from PBMCs. J is TRBJ2-3 and V is TRBV7-3; 7 bases fit TRBD2. The CDR3 loop is CASSLIGAGVTDTQYF. CDR3 DNA sequence: TGTGCCAGCAGCCTCATCGGGGCGGGAGTAACAGATACGCAGTATTTT.